The 29 T cell receptor beta chains reported below all come from one sample, sequenced in a study of cytomegalovirus exposure and HLA in healthy donors. 13 Jbeta primers and 60 Vbeta primers were used for the PCR. This table comes from immunoSEQ multiplex PCR, and its TCRdb copy is limited to in-frame clones, with some not included. This sample has some 190,000 clones; around 88% occur once, and the top ten carry about 1.8%. Material for sequencing was PBMCs. Receptor source: a man in his forties or fifties in good health and CMV-seropositive.

The sample holds a few counts of this clone. V usage is TRBV2 and J usage is TRBJ2-7; 9 positions agree with TRBD1. The V gene's germline CDR1 is SNHLY and CDR2 FYNNEI. J gave up 5 bases and V 1 base, and 9 bases lay outside the gene matches. CDR3 length: 16 residues. The CDR3 coding sequence is TGTGCCAGCAGTGAAGGTTGGACAGGGGTGGTCGACGAGCAGTACTTC. It is translated as CASSEGWTGVVDEQYF.

This clone was recorded a few times. V gene TRBV5-4 combines with J gene TRBJ1-2, with unresolved D. CDR1 is SGHNT and CDR2 is YYREEE in the germline V gene (reference sequence). V was clipped by 2 bases and J by 5 bases, with 7 bases between them. This CDR3 has 12 residues. CDR3 sequence (DNA): TGTGCCAGCAGCTTAGACACTTATGGCTACACCTTC. It specifies CASSLDTYGYTF. Based on the CDR3 plus reference TRBV5-4 and TRBJ1-2, the full variable domain is ETGVTQSPTHLIKTRGQQVTLRCSSQSGHNTVSWYQQALGQGPQFIFQYYREEENGRGNFPPRFSGLQFPNYSSELNVNALELDDSALYLCASSLDTYGYTFGSGTRLTVV.

This chain uses TRBV29-1 with TRBJ2-1; 10 bases are a match to TRBD2. This CDR3 comprises 15 residues. Germline CDR1 is SQVTM and CDR2 is ANQGSEA. Trimming cost V 6 bases and J 0 bases; bases outside gene matches: 5. Here the CDR3 DNA reads TGCAGCGTCCTCCTAGCGGGAGACTCCTACAATGAGCAGTTCTTC. This sequence encodes CSVLLAGDSYNEQFF.

This chain uses TRBV6-5 with TRBJ2-3; a weak D match, TRBD1 (6 bases). CDR1 is MNHEY, CDR2 SVGAGI, per germline. The CDR3 has 12 amino acids. Trimming removed 6 bases from V and 6 bases from J, with 10 bases in between. In nucleotides, the CDR3 is TGTGCCAGCAGCATCCAGGGGGATACGCAGTATTTT. Translating gives CASSIQGDTQYF.

V and J are TRBV4-2 and TRBJ2-3; no definite D call. Germline V gives CDR1 LGHNA, CDR2 YNFKEQ. CDR3 length: 19 amino acids. Trimming removed 0 bases from V and 1 base from J, with 20 bases in between. The CDR3 loop is CASSQDPGAPLGGTDTQYF. The CDR3 bases are TGTGCCAGCAGCCAAGACCCGGGTGCGCCCCTCGGAGGCACAGATACGCAGTATTTT.

CDR3 region: CASSLDPPGSSEKLFF. In DNA form, the CDR3 reads TGCGCCAGCAGTCTAGACCCTCCAGGGTCGAGTGAAAAACTGTTTTTT. V is TRBV4-1 and J is TRBJ1-4; D is perhaps TRBD1 (5 bases). Germline V gene data show CDR1 as MGHRA and CDR2 as YSYEKL. V was trimmed by 6 bases and J by 7 bases, leaving 21 bases between them. The CDR3 is 16 amino acids.

This rearrangement joins TRBV5-1 to TRBJ1-6, with 7 bases lining up with TRBD1. This CDR3 comprises 16 residues. Germline values: CDR1 SGHRS, CDR2 YFSETQ. J was trimmed by 6 bases and V by 4 bases; bases with no gene match: 10. The CDR3 spells CASSREPGQTNSPLHF. CDR3 nucleotides: TGCGCCAGCAGCCGCGAGCCGGGACAGACTAATTCACCCCTCCACTTT. Variable domain in full (rest from reference TRBV5-1 and TRBJ1-6): KAGVTQTPRYLIKTRGQQVTLSCSPISGHRSVSWYQQTPGQGLQFLFEYFSETQRNKGNFPGRFSGRQFSNSRSEMNVSTLELGDSALYLCASSREPGQTNSPLHFGNGTRLTVT.

The rearrangement links TRBV5-1 to TRBJ1-2, with D hard to call. The CDR3 is made up of 14 amino acids. CDR1 is SGHRS and CDR2 is YFSETQ in the germline V gene. V lost 2 bases, J lost 11 bases, and 19 bases lay in between. The CDR3 DNA follows: TGCGCCAGCAGCTTTTCAGGAGGAGAAATTGGGTACACCTTC. Translation: CASSFSGGEIGYTF.

The chain couples TRBV7-2 to TRBJ1-1, with TRBD1 identical over 11 bases. Unmatched junction bases numbered 3, after V lost 3 bases and J lost 3 bases. CDR1 is SGHTA, CDR2 FQGNSA, per germline. The CDR3 has 15 residues. The CDR3 loop reads CASSFGTGGYTEAFF. Here the CDR3 DNA reads TGTGCCAGCAGCTTTGGGACAGGGGGGTACACTGAAGCTTTCTTT.

This chain joins TRBV19 and TRBJ1-5, with 9 positions matching TRBD1. Germline loops: CDR1 LNHDA, CDR2 SQIVND (reference sequence). The ends lost 4 bases at V and 1 base at J; junction bases unmatched: 11. The CDR3 contains 18 residues. CDR3 in amino acids: CASSTTRGQGGSNQPQHF. In nucleotides, the CDR3 is TGTGCCAGTAGTACCACCCGGGGACAGGGTGGGAGCAATCAGCCCCAGCATTTT.

The rearrangement links TRBV28 to TRBJ2-3; the match to TRBD2 covers 11 bases. CDR3 size: 15 residues. The V gene's germline CDR1 is MDHEN and CDR2 SYDVKM. The trim removed 6 bases at V and 3 bases at J, leaving 5 bases unmatched. The CDR3 protein is CASRTSGSVTDTQYF. In nucleotides, the CDR3 is TGTGCCAGCAGAACTAGCGGGAGCGTTACAGATACGCAGTATTTT.

The chain recombines TRBV19 with TRBJ2-5; D remains ambiguous. CDR1 LNHDA and CDR2 SQIVND come from the germline V gene (reference sequence). V was shortened by 2 bases and J by 4 bases, with 8 bases between the two germline ends. The CDR3 is 13 amino acids. CDR3 nucleotide sequence: TGTGCCAGTAGTATAACCCCGAGAGAGACCCAGTACTTC. This translates into CASSITPRETQYF.

This sequence joins TRBV5-5 and TRBJ2-5; TRBD1 aligns across 7 bases. This CDR3 region has 13 residues. The V gene end was trimmed by 4 bases and the J gene end by 5 bases; junction bases not matched to a gene: 5. CDR1 SGHKS and CDR2 YYEKEE come from the germline V gene (reference sequence). Written as DNA, the CDR3 is TGTGCCAGCAGCGTGACAGGGCTGGAGACCCAGTACTTC. This codes for CASSVTGLETQYF.

The V call is TRBV27, the J call TRBJ2-3; tentative D call: TRBD2 (6 bases). Germline V lookup: CDR1 MNHEY, CDR2 SMNVEV (reference sequence). The CDR3 runs to 17 residues. V lost 0 bases, J lost 0 bases, and 13 bases lay in between. In DNA form, the CDR3 reads TGTGCCAGCAGTTTATCGAGGACTACCCCTAGCACAGATACGCAGTATTTT. Its protein is CASSLSRTTPSTDTQYF.

This chain links TRBV13 with TRBJ2-5, with TRBD2 identical over 12 bases. Germline V gene sequence: CDR1 PRHDT, CDR2 FYEKMQ (reference sequence). After removal of 5 bases from V and 5 bases from J, the junction contained 24 bases not matched to a gene. The CDR3 has 21 residues. CDR3 amino acids: CASSLLRRTSGKMDVGETQYF. The CDR3 region has the DNA TGTGCCAGCAGCCTCCTGCGAAGGACTAGCGGGAAAATGGACGTGGGGGAGACCCAGTACTTC. Using reference TRBV13 and TRBJ2-5 for the parts outside the CDR3, the full variable domain is AAGVIQSPRHLIKEKRETATLKCYPIPRHDTVYWYQQGPGQDPQFLISFYEKMQSDKGSIPDRFSAQQFSDYHSELNMSSLELGDSALYFCASSLLRRTSGKMDVGETQYFGPGTRLLVL.

This chain uses TRBV27 with TRBJ1-1; tentative D call: TRBD1 (5 bases). The CDR3 consists of 16 residues. Trimming shortened V by 1 base and J by 5 bases, and 17 bases separated the two germline ends. Germline CDR1 and CDR2: MNHEY and SMNVEV (reference sequence). The CDR3 sequence is CASSLFSGVGSTEAFF. CDR3 DNA: TGTGCCAGCAGTTTATTTTCGGGGGTGGGTTCTACTGAAGCTTTCTTT.

The rearrangement joins TRBV7-9 to TRBJ2-7; the match to TRBD2 covers 7 bases. Germline V CDR1 and CDR2: SEHNR, FQNEAQ (reference sequence). With 5 bases clipped from V and 5 bases from J, the junction kept 6 bases outside the gene matches. The CDR3 covers 13 residues. The CDR3 reads CASSVGLGDEQYF. DNA for the CDR3: TGTGCCAGCAGCGTCGGACTAGGGGACGAGCAGTACTTC.

This clone was picked up a small number of times. V is TRBV6-6 and J is TRBJ2-4; the match to TRBD2 covers 8 bases. The CDR3 consists of 16 residues. Germline V gives CDR1 MNHNY, CDR2 SVGAGI (reference sequence). The V and J ends lost 2 bases and 1 base, in that order; junction bases with no gene match: 4. This chain's CDR3 is CASSYSGSGAKNIQYF. CDR3 DNA sequence: TGTGCCAGCAGTTACAGCGGGAGCGGGGCCAAAAACATTCAGTACTTC.

The chain has TRBV5-6 and TRBJ2-5; D uncertain. V gave up 7 bases and J gave up 5 bases, with 15 bases separating them. The CDR3 is 13 residues long. Germline V gene lookup returns CDR1 SGHDT and CDR2 YYEEEE. CDR3 DNA: TGTGCCAGCCTCCTTTGGGCTGGGGAGACCCAGTACTTC. It codes for CASLLWAGETQYF.

The rearrangement uses TRBV9 and TRBJ1-1; 8 nucleotides align to TRBD1. The V segment lost 4 bases and the J segment 6 bases; nucleotides outside the gene matches: 8. CDR3 size: 14 residues. Per germline, CDR1 SGDLS and CDR2 YYNGEE. In nucleotides, the CDR3 is TGTGCCAGCAGCCCCGGGACAGGCATTGCTGAAGCTTTCTTT. This translates into CASSPGTGIAEAFF.

V usage is TRBV2 and J usage is TRBJ2-7; D remains unclear. Germline V gene data show CDR1 as SNHLY and CDR2 as FYNNEI. Trimming left V 9 bases short and J 2 bases short, with 14 bases between. The CDR3 is 13 amino acids. The CDR3: CASMTNSAYEQYF. The CDR3 DNA reads TGTGCCAGTATGACAAACTCGGCCTACGAGCAGTACTTC.

This clone has a single count. The chain recombines TRBV7-2 with TRBJ1-3; unclear D gene. V lost 1 base to trimming and J lost 3 bases, with 10 bases between them. The CDR3 sequence is 15 residues long. Germline assignment: CDR1 SGHTA and CDR2 FQGNSA. CDR3 residues: CASSLGVADGNTIYF. CDR3 nucleotide sequence: TGTGCCAGCAGCTTAGGGGTCGCGGATGGAAACACCATATATTTT.

This chain links TRBV6-1 with TRBJ2-3; tentatively, D is TRBD2 (5 bases). The germline V gene encodes CDR1 MNHNS and CDR2 SASEGT. This CDR3 has 15 residues. Trimming stripped 8 bases from V and 2 bases from J, with 17 bases between. CDR3 DNA: TGTGCCAGCGGGTCCTTGGCGGGCCACACAGATACGCAGTATTTT. This codes for CASGSLAGHTDTQYF.

The chain couples TRBV5-1 to TRBJ1-4, with 8 bases aligning to TRBD1. The CDR3 has 13 residues. V was pared by 4 bases and J by 7 bases, with 3 bases of the junction left unmatched. Germline V CDR1 and CDR2: SGHRS, YFSETQ. The CDR3, as DNA: TGCGCCAGCAGCCGGACAGGGATTGAAAAACTGTTTTTT. Translated: CASSRTGIEKLFF.

The chain has TRBV25-1 and TRBJ2-7; 15 bases align to TRBD2. The CDR3 has 17 amino acids. Germline-derived CDR1 and CDR2 are MGHDK and SYGVNS. Germline trimming cut 3 bases from V and 2 bases from J; bases unmatched to any gene: 5. CDR3 coding DNA: TGTGCCAGCAGTGATTTCGGACTAGCGGGAGGGACCTACGAGCAGTACTTC. The encoded protein is CASSDFGLAGGTYEQYF.

Points on this clone: This same CDR3 is encoded by further DNA sequences in the sample. The chain links TRBV5-1 to TRBJ1-1, with D tentatively TRBD1 (5 bases). Trimming took 2 bases from V and 1 from J, leaving 9 bases between them. Per germline, CDR1 SGHRS and CDR2 YFSETQ. The CDR3 totals 14 residues. CDR3 protein: CASSLAGGNTEAFF. Written as DNA, the CDR3 is TGCGCCAGCAGCTTAGCCGGGGGGAACACTGAAGCTTTCTTT.

The CDR3 sequence is CASSLTGDHSYNEQFF. CDR3 nucleotide sequence: TGCGCCAGCAGCTTGACAGGGGATCACTCCTACAATGAGCAGTTCTTC. V gene TRBV5-1 combines with J gene TRBJ2-1; 7 positions agree with TRBD1. This CDR3 contains 16 residues. V lost 1 base and J lost 0; bases outside the gene matches: 4. The V gene's germline CDR1 is SGHRS and CDR2 YFSETQ. Drawing the rest from reference TRBV5-1 and TRBJ2-1, the complete variable domain is KAGVTQTPRYLIKTRGQQVTLSCSPISGHRSVSWYQQTPGQGLQFLFEYFSETQRNKGNFPGRFSGRQFSNSRSEMNVSTLELGDSALYLCASSLTGDHSYNEQFFGPGTRLTVL.

This chain uses TRBV28 with TRBJ2-3; 10 bases fit TRBD2. CDR1 and CDR2 from the germline V gene are MDHEN and SYDVKM. Trimming cost V 4 bases and J 6 bases; bases outside gene matches: 4. CDR3 size: 14 residues. CDR3 region: CASSSPSGSDTQYF. CDR3 DNA sequence: TGTGCCAGCAGTTCACCTAGCGGGAGCGATACGCAGTATTTT.

Concerning this clone itself: The junction does not match germline at one end; this may be a read error. In DNA, the CDR3 is TGTGCCAGCAGCGTAACAGGTCTTGGGGCCAACGGCCTGACTTTC. It codes for CASSVTGLGANGLTF. This chain links TRBV9 with TRBJ2-6, with a tentative D call TRBD1 (5 bases). CDR3 length: 15 amino acids. The V gene's germline CDR1 is SGDLS and CDR2 YYNGEE.